This T cell receptor (beta chain) was sequenced during a study of T cells in localized non-small cell lung cancer. Broader study findings: Elevated circulating T cell density in blood was associated with longer overall survival.

For this clone: The antigen is undetermined.

Only in-frame clones appear in the TCRdb table, and some are missing; sequencing was by immunoSEQ multiplex PCR. Of about 1,400 clones in the sample, under 40% were seen once. Sequencing was performed on normal lung tissue next to the tumor, taken before any cancer treatment. This clonotype was obtained from a woman aged 35-70 years with stage I lung adenocarcinoma.

The CDR3, as DNA: TGTGCCAGCAGTGAGGTCCCTACGAGCGTTGATACGCAGTATTTT. It codes for CASSEVPTSVDTQYF. This chain links TRBV9 with TRBJ2-3; no reliable D call. In germline, CDR1 is SGDLS, CDR2 YYNGEE. The CDR3 has 15 residues. V lost 5 bases, J lost 6 bases, and 19 bases lay in between.